These 21 T cell receptor beta chains came from one sample sequenced in a study of spatial heterogeneity in lung cancer. Broader study findings: One measure, the expanded intratumoral alpha and beta TCR count, tracked tumor mutation counts.

TCRdb processed the 5' RACE reads anew with MiXCR; each CDR3 protein has one entry. The table lists a few thousand distinct CDR3 sequences, about 6% of them singletons. The antigens of these receptors remain unknown. Time point: sample taken at primary tumor resection. This specimen consisted of lung tumor tissue, obtained at surgery. Receptor source: a female donor with early-stage non-small cell lung cancer.

This clonotype has a handful of counts. This chain connects TRBV4-1 to TRBJ2-7, with D unresolved. This CDR3 is 13 amino acids long. V was cut by 10 bases and J by 0 bases, with 13 bases left in between. Germline values: CDR1 MGHRA, CDR2 YSYEKL. The CDR3 is CATPTRSSYEQYF. DNA of the CDR3: TGCGCCACCCCGACACGAAGCTCCTACGAGCAGTACTTC.

Worth noting for this clonotype: The junction and the germline gene differ at one end; a read error may be behind it. The genes are TRBV6-5 and TRBJ2-7; 11 nucleotides line up with TRBD1. The CDR3 has 15 residues. CDR1 is MNHEY, CDR2 SVGAGI, per germline. CDR3 nucleotides: TGTGCCAGCAGTAACTCCCTGGACAGGGGGCGGGAGCAGTACTTC. As protein: CASSNSLDRGREQYF.

In its sample, this clonotype is medium-sized. The chain uses TRBV12-3 or TRBV12-4 and TRBJ2-4; D is possibly TRBD1 or TRBD2 (5 bases each). The CDR3 consists of 15 residues. Trimming pared 2 bases from V and 0 bases from J, leaving 8 bases between. Written as DNA, the CDR3 is TGTGCCAGCAGTTTAAGAGGGGTAGCCAAAAACATTCAGTACTTC. It specifies CASSLRGVAKNIQYF.

In this sample, this clonotype turned up a few times. The junction shows a germline mismatch at one end, possibly a read error. This chain connects TRBV7-9 to TRBJ2-1; 10 nucleotides agree with TRBD2. Germline CDR1 is SEHNR and CDR2 is FQNEAQ (reference sequence). This CDR3 is built from 15 residues. Here the CDR3 reads CASSLAGAGMDEQFF. In DNA form, the CDR3 reads TGTGCCAGCAGCCTAGCGGGAGCGGGTATGGATGAGCAGTTCTTC.

By proportion, this clonotype is medium-sized (0.01 to 0.1%). The chain recombines TRBV12-3 or TRBV12-4 with TRBJ2-1; 12 nucleotides line up with TRBD2. The CDR3 length is 16 residues. V shed 5 bases and J 2 bases; nucleotides not matched to a gene: 4. The CDR3 region is CASSRASGRAYNEQFF. As DNA, the CDR3 is TGTGCCAGCAGTAGGGCTAGCGGGAGGGCCTACAATGAGCAGTTCTTC.

Sample share makes this clonotype medium-sized. The rearrangement links TRBV13 to TRBJ2-3; no clear D gene. Germline CDR1 is PRHDT and CDR2 is FYEKMQ (reference sequence). Deletions cut 3 bases from V and 5 bases from J, with 9 bases between. The CDR3 consists of 13 residues. The chain's CDR3 is CASSFRPGDTQYF. Written as DNA, the CDR3 is TGTGCCAGCAGCTTCAGACCGGGAGATACGCAGTATTTT.

Within the sample, this clonotype is medium-sized. The V call is TRBV3-1, the J call TRBJ2-1; 11 nucleotides align to TRBD2. In germline, CDR1 is LGHDT, CDR2 YNNKEL (reference sequence). J lost 0 bases, V lost 4 bases, and 5 bases had no gene match. The CDR3 loop spans 17 amino acids. DNA of the CDR3: TGTGCCAGCAGCCGGGGGACTAGCGGCACCTCCTACAATGAGCAGTTCTTC. Translated, it gives CASSRGTSGTSYNEQFF.

Judged by abundance, this clonotype is large (0.1 to 1%). CDR3 protein: CSAYFRRQGPQPQHF. The CDR3 nucleotides read TGCAGTGCTTACTTCCGGAGACAAGGTCCCCAGCCCCAGCATTTT. The genes are TRBV20-1 and TRBJ1-5; unclear D gene. V lost 5 bases and J 7 bases, leaving 21 bases between the germline ends. The CDR3 is 15 residues long. Germline CDR1 is DFQATT and CDR2 is SNEGSKA (reference sequence).

In its sample, this clonotype ranks as medium-sized (0.01 to 0.1%). This chain links TRBV6-5 with TRBJ2-2; possibly TRBD2 for D (7 bases). V lost 2 bases, J lost 5 bases, and 12 bases lay in between. Looked up from germline, CDR1 is MNHEY and CDR2 is SVGAGI. The CDR3 has 15 amino acids. The CDR3 spells CASSYAQGLTGELFF. The CDR3 DNA reads as TGTGCCAGCAGTTACGCACAGGGACTAACCGGGGAGCTGTTTTTT.

By its share, this clonotype is medium-sized. The J gene is TRBJ2-1, the V gene TRBV4-3; D unclear. The germline CDR1 and CDR2 sequences are LGHNA and YSLEER. The CDR3 extends over 14 amino acids. Trimming left V 5 bases short and J 5 bases short, with 13 bases between. CDR3 loop: CASSSGLSHNEQFF. In DNA, the CDR3 is TGCGCCAGCAGCTCCGGGCTATCCCACAATGAGCAGTTCTTC.

In this sample, this clonotype is medium-sized. The rearrangement links TRBV6-5 to TRBJ1-1, with D possibly matching TRBD1 (5 bases). V dropped 2 bases and J dropped 0 bases, with 10 bases sitting between them. The CDR3 runs 15 residues. Germline loops: CDR1 MNHEY, CDR2 SVGAGI. The CDR3 nucleotides read TGTGCCAGCAGTTACACCTTCAGGGTGAACACTGAAGCTTTCTTT. Translated: CASSYTFRVNTEAFF.

By share, this clonotype counts as medium-sized. The gene calls are TRBV28 and TRBJ2-7; unclear D gene. Between the trimmed V and J ends, which lost 1 base and 7 bases, there was a span of 8 bases. This CDR3 is 12 amino acids long. Germline loops: CDR1 MDHEN, CDR2 SYDVKM. The DNA for the CDR3 is TGTGCCAGCAGTTTATCGAGTAGAGAGCAGTACTTC. As protein: CASSLSSREQYF.

This clonotype was seen ten or more times. The chain carries TRBV11-1 and TRBJ2-1, with D unclear. The germline V gene encodes CDR1 SGHAT and CDR2 FQDESV (reference sequence). Trimming shortened V by 5 bases and J by 6 bases, and 8 bases separated the two germline ends. The CDR3 extends over 12 amino acids. The CDR3 loop reads CASSPDSNEQFF. The CDR3 nucleotides are TGTGCCAGCAGCCCTGATAGCAATGAGCAGTTCTTC.

This clonotype counts as medium-sized (0.01 to 0.1%). This chain connects TRBV5-1 to TRBJ2-5; 7 bases match TRBD1. The germline CDR1 and CDR2 sequences are SGHRS and YFSETQ. The CDR3 contains 14 residues. J gave up 4 bases and V 2 bases, and 5 bases lay outside the gene matches. The CDR3 sequence: CASSFRDSRETQYF. As DNA, the CDR3 is TGCGCCAGCAGCTTCCGGGACAGCAGAGAGACCCAGTACTTC.

By share, this clonotype counts as medium-sized. The chain joins TRBV10-3 to TRBJ2-5; TRBD2 is a possible D gene (6 bases). CDR3 length: 14 residues. The germline V gene encodes CDR1 ENHRY and CDR2 SYGVKD. Trimming removed 3 bases at V and 3 bases at J, with 11 bases between. CDR3 DNA sequence: TGTGCCATCAGTGACAGTGGCGGGAAAGAGACCCAGTACTTC. Protein: CAISDSGGKETQYF.

This clonotype is labeled medium-sized. The chain carries TRBV28 and TRBJ2-7; no clear D. Trimming took 5 bases from V and 2 from J, leaving 16 bases between them. CDR1 and CDR2 (germline): MDHEN, SYDVKM. This CDR3 region has 15 residues. The CDR3 sequence: CASSVTSPPTYEQYF. The DNA of the CDR3 is TGTGCCAGCAGTGTGACATCCCCCCCCACCTACGAGCAGTACTTC.

This clonotype is categorized as medium-sized. The chain is built from TRBV6-1 and TRBJ2-7; D uncertain. Trimming took 7 bases from V and 5 from J, leaving 15 bases between them. Per the germline V gene, CDR1 is MNHNS and CDR2 is SASEGT. The CDR3 sequence is 13 residues long. The CDR3 coding sequence is TGTGCCAGCATCGGGCCCCGGGCCAACGAGCAGTACGTC. As protein: CASIGPRANEQYV.

In its sample, this clonotype ranks as medium-sized. The V call is TRBV3-1, the J call TRBJ1-2, with D tentatively TRBD1 (6 bases). V was trimmed by 4 bases and J by 6 bases, leaving 12 bases between them. Germline V gene lookup returns CDR1 LGHDT and CDR2 YNNKEL (reference sequence). The CDR3 length is 13 residues. The CDR3, as DNA: TGTGCCAGCAGCCCACAGGGAAGGGATGGCTACACCTTC. Amino acid sequence: CASSPQGRDGYTF.

This clonotype was detected ten times or more. The chain links TRBV12-3 or TRBV12-4 to TRBJ1-5, with TRBD1 identical over 7 bases. The CDR3 consists of 14 residues. V lost 3 bases to trimming and J lost 3 bases; unmatched junction nucleotides: 2. The CDR3, as DNA: TGTGCCAGCAGTTTTGGGACAGCCAATCAGCCCCAGCATTTT. Encoded protein: CASSFGTANQPQHF.

This clonotype is classed as medium-sized. The chain uses TRBV9 and TRBJ2-4; D gene ambiguous. This CDR3 has 14 amino acids. The V gene's germline CDR1 is SGDLS and CDR2 YYNGEE. Trimming took off 3 bases at V and 0 bases at J, with 7 bases between the two ends. CDR3 sequence reads: CASSDTIAKNIQYF. CDR3 coding DNA: TGTGCCAGCAGCGATACCATAGCCAAAAACATTCAGTACTTC.

This clonotype is deemed medium-sized. The rearrangement joins TRBV12-3 or TRBV12-4 to TRBJ2-6; tentatively, D is TRBD1 or TRBD2 (6 bases each). Trimming took off 2 bases at V and 1 base at J, with 12 bases between the two ends. The CDR3 is 17 amino acids. CDR3 DNA: TGTGCCAGCAGTTTATCTAAGGGGGGATCTGGGGCCAACGTCCTGACTTTC. This codes for CASSLSKGGSGANVLTF.